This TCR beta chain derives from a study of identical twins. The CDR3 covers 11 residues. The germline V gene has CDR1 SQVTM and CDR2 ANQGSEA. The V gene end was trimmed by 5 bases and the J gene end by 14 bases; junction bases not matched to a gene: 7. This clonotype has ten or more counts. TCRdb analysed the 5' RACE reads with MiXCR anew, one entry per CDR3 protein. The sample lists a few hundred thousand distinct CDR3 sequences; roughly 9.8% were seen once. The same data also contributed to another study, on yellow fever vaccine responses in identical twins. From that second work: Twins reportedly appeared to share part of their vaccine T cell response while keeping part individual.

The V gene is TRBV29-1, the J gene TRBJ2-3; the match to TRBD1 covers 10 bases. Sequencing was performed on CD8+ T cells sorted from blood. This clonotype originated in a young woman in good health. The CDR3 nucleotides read TGCAGCGTTCCGGGACAGGGGATGACGTATTTT. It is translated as CSVPGQGMTYF.